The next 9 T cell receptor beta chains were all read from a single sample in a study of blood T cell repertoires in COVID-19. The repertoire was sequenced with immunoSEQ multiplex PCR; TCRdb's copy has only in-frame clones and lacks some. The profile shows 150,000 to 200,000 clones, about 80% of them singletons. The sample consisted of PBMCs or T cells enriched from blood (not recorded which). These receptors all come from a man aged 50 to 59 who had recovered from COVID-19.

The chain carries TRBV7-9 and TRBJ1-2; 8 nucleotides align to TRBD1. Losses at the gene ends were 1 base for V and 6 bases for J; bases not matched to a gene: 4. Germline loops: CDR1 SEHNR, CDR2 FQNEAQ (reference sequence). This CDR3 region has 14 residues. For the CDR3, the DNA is TGTGCCAGCAGCTTAGGACAGGGGACGAATGGCTACACCTTC. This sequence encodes CASSLGQGTNGYTF.

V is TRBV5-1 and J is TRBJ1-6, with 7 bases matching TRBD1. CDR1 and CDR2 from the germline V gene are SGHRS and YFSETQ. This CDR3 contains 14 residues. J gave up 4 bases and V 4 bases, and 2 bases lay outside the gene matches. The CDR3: CASSRDSYNSPLHF. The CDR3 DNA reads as TGCGCCAGCAGCCGGGACAGTTATAATTCACCCCTCCACTTT.

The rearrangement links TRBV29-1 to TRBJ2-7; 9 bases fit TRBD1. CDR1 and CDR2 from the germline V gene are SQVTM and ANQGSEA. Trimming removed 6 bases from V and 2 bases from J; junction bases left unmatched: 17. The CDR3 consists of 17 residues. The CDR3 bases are TGCAGCGTCCTTCCTCGAAGACAGGGGGTACTGGCCTACGAGCAGTACTTC. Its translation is CSVLPRRQGVLAYEQYF.

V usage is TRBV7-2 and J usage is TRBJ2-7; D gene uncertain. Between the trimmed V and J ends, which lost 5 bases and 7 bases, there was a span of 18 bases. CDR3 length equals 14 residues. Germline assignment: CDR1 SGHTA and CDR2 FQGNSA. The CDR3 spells CASSLAFSRREQYF. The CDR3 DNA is TGTGCCAGCAGCCTCGCTTTTTCACGTCGGGAGCAGTACTTC.

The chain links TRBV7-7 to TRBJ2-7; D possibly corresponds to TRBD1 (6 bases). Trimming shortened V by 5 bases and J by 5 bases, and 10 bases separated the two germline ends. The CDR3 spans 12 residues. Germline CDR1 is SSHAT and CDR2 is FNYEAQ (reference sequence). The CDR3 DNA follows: TGTGCCAGCAGCGCTACAGGGAACGAGCAGTACTTC. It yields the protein CASSATGNEQYF.

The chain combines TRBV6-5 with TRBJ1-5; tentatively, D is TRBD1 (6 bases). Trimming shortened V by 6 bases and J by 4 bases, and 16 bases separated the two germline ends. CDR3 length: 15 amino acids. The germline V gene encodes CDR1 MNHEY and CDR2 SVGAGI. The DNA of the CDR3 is TGTGCCAGCAGAACCTCGGGGGGGGCGAATCAGCCCCAGCATTTT. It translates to CASRTSGGANQPQHF.

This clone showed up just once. The CDR3 region has the DNA TGTGCCAGTAGTGACGACAGGGGGCGAGGTGGCTATGGCTACACCTTC. It translates to CASSDDRGRGGYGYTF. The chain combines TRBV19 with TRBJ1-2, with 10 bases fitting TRBD1. V lost 5 bases to trimming and J lost 4 bases; unmatched junction nucleotides: 10. Looked up from germline, CDR1 is LNHDA and CDR2 is SQIVND (reference sequence). The length of the CDR3 is 16 residues.

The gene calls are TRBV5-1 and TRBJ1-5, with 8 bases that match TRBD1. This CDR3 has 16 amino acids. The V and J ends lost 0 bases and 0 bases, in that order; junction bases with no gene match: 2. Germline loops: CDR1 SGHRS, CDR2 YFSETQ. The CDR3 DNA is TGCGCCAGCAGCTTGGGGACAGGGTATAGCAATCAGCCCCAGCATTTT. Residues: CASSLGTGYSNQPQHF.

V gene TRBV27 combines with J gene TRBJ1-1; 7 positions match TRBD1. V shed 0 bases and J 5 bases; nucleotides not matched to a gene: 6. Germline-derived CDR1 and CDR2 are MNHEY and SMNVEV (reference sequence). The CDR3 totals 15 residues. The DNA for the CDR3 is TGTGCCAGCAGTTTATCGATAGGGGGCGAAACTGAAGCTTTCTTT. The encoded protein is CASSLSIGGETEAFF.